The subject of this entry is one T cell receptor (beta chain). The data were obtained in a study of cytotoxic CD8 clonotypes in ibrutinib-treated CLL. Background on the study: Among patients, about 24 responded partially and 2 completely; about 14 then stayed remitted and around 12 progressed after median approximately 70 months. Samples averaged 255,043 productive templates and approximately 100,000 productive rearrangements.

TCRdb's copy holds only in-frame clones and misses some; the assay was immunoSEQ multiplex PCR. The profile covers about 92,000 clones, with about 74% appearing a single time and roughly 25% taken by the ten largest. The V and J ends lost 2 bases and 0 bases respectively, with 8 bases between them. Per germline, CDR1 SGHRS and CDR2 YFSETQ. This CDR3 contains 15 residues. Sequences were derived from PBMCs, sampled after 24 months of ibrutinib treatment. The sequence derives from a human donor with chronic lymphocytic leukemia. The chain employs TRBV5-1 and TRBJ1-4; D not certain. CDR3 in amino acids: CASSFVGATNEKLFF. DNA for the CDR3: TGCGCCAGCAGCTTCGTCGGGGCAACTAATGAAAAACTGTTTTTT. The entire variable domain, with the rest obtained from reference TRBV5-1 and TRBJ1-4, is as follows: KAGVTQTPRYLIKTRGQQVTLSCSPISGHRSVSWYQQTPGQGLQFLFEYFSETQRNKGNFPGRFSGRQFSNSRSEMNVSTLELGDSALYLCASSFVGATNEKLFFGSGTQLSVL.